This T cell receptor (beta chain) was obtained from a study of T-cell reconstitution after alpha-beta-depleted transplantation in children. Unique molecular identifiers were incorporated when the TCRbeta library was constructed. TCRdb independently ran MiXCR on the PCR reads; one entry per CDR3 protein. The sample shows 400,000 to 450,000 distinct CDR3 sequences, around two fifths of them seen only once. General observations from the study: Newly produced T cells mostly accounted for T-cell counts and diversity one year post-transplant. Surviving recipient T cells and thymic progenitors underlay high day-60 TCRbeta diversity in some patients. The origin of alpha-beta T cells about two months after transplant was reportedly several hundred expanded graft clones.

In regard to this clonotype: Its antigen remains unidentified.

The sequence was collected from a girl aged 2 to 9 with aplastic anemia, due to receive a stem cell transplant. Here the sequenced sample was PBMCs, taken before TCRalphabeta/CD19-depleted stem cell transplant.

The CDR3 region has the DNA TGTGCCAGCTCAGCCAACAGGGGGGGTCAGCCCCAGCATTTT. Translating gives CASSANRGGQPQHF. The rearrangement joins TRBV18 to TRBJ1-5; 8 bases are shared with TRBD1. The CDR3 contains 14 residues. V gave up 5 bases and J gave up 6 bases; unmatched junction bases: 6. The V gene's germline CDR1 is KGHSH and CDR2 LQKENI.